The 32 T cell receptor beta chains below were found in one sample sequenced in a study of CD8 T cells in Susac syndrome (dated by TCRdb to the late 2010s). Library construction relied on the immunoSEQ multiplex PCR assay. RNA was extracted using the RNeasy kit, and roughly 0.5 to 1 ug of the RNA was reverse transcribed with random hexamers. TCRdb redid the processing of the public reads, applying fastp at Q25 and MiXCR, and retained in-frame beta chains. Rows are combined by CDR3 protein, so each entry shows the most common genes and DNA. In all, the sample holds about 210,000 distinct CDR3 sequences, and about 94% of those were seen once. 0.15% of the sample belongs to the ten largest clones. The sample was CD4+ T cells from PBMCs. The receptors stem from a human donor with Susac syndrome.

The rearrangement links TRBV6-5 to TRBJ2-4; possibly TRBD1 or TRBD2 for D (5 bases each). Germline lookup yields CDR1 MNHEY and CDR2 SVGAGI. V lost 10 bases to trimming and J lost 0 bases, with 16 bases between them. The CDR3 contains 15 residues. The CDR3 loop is CATVTPGRAKNIQYF. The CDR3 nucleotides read TGTGCCACCGTGACTCCAGGGAGAGCCAAAAACATTCAGTACTTC.

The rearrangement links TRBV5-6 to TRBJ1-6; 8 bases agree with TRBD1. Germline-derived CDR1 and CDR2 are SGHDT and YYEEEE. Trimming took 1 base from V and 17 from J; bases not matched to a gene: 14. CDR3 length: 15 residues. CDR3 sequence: CASSLSGWGDRSVHF. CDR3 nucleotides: TGTGCCAGCAGCTTGTCGGGCTGGGGGGACAGGTCGGTCCACTTT. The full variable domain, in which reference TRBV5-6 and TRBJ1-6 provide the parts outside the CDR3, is DAGVTQSPTHLIKTRGQQVTLRCSPKSGHDTVSWYQQALGQGPQFIFQYYEEEERQRGNFPDRFSGHQFPNYSSELNVNALLLGDSALYLCASSLSGWGDRSVHFGNGTRLTVT.

The CDR3 DNA reads TGTGCCAGCAGCGGTACAGGGTTCACTGAAGCTTTCTTT. This sequence encodes CASSGTGFTEAFF. The V call is TRBV7-9, the J call TRBJ1-1; D perhaps matches TRBD1 (6 bases). CDR1 is SEHNR and CDR2 is FQNEAQ in the germline V gene (reference sequence). The CDR3 length is 13 residues. V was shortened by 5 bases and J by 4 bases, with 11 bases between the two germline ends.

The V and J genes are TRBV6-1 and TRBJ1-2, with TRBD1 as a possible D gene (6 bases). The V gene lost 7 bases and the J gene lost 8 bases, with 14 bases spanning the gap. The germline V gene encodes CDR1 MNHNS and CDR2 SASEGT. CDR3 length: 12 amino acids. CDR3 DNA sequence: TGTGCCAGCACCGTAGGGGGGAGCGGCTACACCTTC. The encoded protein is CASTVGGSGYTF.

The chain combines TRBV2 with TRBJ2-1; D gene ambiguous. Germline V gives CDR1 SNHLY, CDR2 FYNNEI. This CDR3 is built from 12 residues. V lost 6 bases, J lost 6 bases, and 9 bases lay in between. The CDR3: CASRTGRNEQFF. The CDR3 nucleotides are TGTGCCAGCAGAACTGGACGCAATGAGCAGTTCTTC.

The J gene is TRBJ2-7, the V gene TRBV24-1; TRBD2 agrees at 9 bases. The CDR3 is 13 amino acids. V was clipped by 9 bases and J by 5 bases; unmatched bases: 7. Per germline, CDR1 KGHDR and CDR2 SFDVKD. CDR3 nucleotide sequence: TGTGCCACCGGACTGCGGGAGGGCCACGAGCAGTACTTC. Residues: CATGLREGHEQYF.

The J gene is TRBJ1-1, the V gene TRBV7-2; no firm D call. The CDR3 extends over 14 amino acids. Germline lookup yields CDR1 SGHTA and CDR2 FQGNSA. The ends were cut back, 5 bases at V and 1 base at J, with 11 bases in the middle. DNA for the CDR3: TGTGCCAGCAGCCCCGACGGCCGGAACACTGAAGCTTTCTTT. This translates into CASSPDGRNTEAFF.

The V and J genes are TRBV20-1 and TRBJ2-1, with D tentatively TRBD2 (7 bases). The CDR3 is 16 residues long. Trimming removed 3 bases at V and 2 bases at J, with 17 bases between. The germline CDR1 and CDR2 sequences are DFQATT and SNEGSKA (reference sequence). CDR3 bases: TGCAGTGCTAGCCTGGCGTCGGGGGGCACCTACAATGAGCAGTTCTTC. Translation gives CSASLASGGTYNEQFF.

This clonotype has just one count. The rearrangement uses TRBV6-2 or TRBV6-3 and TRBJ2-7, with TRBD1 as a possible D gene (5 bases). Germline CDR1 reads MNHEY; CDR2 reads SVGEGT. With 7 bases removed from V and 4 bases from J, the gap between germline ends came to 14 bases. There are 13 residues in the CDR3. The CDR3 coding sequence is TGTGCCAGCAATAACGGCAGGGTATACGAGCAGTACTTC. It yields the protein CASNNGRVYEQYF.

The CDR3 nucleotides read TGTGCCAGCACGGAGGAGGAGTATCAGCCCCAGCATTTT. It specifies CASTEEEYQPQHF. The rearrangement links TRBV6-2 or TRBV6-3 to TRBJ1-5; D is ambiguous. Between the trimmed V and J ends, which lost 7 bases and 5 bases, there was a span of 12 bases. The CDR3 totals 13 residues. CDR1 MNHEY and CDR2 SVGEGT come from the germline V gene.

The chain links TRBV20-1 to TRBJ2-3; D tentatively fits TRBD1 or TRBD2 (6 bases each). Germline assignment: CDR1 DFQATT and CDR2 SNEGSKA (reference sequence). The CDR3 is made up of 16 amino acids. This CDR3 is CSAQGTHEPDTDTQYF. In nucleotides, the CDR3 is TGCAGCGCTCAGGGGACTCACGAACCAGACACAGATACGCAGTATTTT.

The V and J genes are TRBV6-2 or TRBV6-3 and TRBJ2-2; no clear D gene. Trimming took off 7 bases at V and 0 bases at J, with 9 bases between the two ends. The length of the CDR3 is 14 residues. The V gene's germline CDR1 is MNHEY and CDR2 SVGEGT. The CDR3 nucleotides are TGTGCCAGCATCCGGTCAGCGAACACCGGGGAGCTGTTTTTT. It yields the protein CASIRSANTGELFF.

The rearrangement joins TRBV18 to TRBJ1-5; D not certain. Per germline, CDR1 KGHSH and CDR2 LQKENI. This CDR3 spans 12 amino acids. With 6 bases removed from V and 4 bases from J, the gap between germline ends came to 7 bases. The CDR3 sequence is CASSPDNQPQHF. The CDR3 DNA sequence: TGTGCCAGCTCCCCCGATAATCAGCCCCAGCATTTT.

CDR3 in amino acids: CSAHLGLAGDNEQFF. DNA for the CDR3: TGCAGTGCTCACTTGGGGCTAGCGGGGGACAATGAGCAGTTCTTC. The J gene is TRBJ2-1, the V gene TRBV20-1; 10 bases fit TRBD2. The CDR3 spans 15 residues. Germline trimming cut 5 bases from V and 5 bases from J; bases unmatched to any gene: 9. The germline V gene encodes CDR1 DFQATT and CDR2 SNEGSKA (reference sequence).

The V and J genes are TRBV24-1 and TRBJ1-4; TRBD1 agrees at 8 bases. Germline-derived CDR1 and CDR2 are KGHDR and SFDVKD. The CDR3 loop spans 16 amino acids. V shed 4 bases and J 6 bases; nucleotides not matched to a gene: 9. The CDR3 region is CATSDVPTGEDEKLFF. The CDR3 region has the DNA TGTGCCACCAGTGACGTACCGACAGGGGAAGATGAAAAACTGTTTTTT.

CDR3 nucleotides: TGTGCCAGCTCACCACCAGGCACCTCCTACGAGCAGTACTTC. This gives the protein CASSPPGTSYEQYF. V usage is TRBV18 and J usage is TRBJ2-7; no firm D call. This CDR3 has 14 residues. CDR1 is KGHSH and CDR2 is LQKENI in the germline V gene. The germline V and J ends were trimmed by 0 bases and 0 bases, with 6 bases remaining between them.

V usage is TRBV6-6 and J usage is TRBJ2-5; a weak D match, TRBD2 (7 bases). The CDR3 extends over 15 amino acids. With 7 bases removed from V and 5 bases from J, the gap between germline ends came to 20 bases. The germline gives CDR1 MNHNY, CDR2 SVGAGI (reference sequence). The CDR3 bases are TGTGCCAGCACCCGAGGGGGGGTCGGGGAGGAGACCCAGTACTTC. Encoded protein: CASTRGGVGEETQYF.

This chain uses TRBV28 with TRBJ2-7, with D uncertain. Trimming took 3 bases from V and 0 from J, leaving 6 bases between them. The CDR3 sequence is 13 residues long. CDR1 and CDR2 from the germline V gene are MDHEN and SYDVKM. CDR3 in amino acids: CASSFGSSYEQYF. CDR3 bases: TGTGCCAGCAGTTTTGGCTCCTCCTACGAGCAGTACTTC.

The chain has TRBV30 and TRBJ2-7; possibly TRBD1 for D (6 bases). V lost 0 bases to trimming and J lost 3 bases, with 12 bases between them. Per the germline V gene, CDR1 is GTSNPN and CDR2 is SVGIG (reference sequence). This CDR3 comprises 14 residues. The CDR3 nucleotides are TGTGCCTGGAGTGTATCTGGACAGATCTACGAGCAGTACTTC. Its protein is CAWSVSGQIYEQYF.

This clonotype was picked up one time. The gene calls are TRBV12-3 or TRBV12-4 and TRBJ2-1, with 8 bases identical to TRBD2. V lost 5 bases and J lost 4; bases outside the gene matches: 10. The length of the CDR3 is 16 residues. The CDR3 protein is CASSQSGGSRYNEQFF. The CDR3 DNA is TGTGCCAGCAGTCAGAGCGGGGGCTCTAGATACAATGAGCAGTTCTTC.

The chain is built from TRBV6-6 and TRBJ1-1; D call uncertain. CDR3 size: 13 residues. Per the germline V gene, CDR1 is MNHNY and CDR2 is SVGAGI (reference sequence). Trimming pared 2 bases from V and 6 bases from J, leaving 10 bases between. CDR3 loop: CASSYEEGAEAFF. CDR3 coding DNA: TGTGCCAGCAGTTACGAAGAGGGAGCTGAAGCTTTCTTT.

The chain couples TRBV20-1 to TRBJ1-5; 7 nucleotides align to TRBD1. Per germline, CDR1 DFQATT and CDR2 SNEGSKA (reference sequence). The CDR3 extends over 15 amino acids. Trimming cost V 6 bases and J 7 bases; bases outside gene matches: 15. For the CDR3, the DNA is TGCAGTGCCACTCCTGGACAGGTCCATGGGCAGCCCCAGCATTTT. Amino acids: CSATPGQVHGQPQHF.

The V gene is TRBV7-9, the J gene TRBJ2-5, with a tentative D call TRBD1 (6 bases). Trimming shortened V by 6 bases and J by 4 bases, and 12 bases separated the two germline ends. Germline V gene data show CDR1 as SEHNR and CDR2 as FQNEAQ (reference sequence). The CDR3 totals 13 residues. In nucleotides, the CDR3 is TGTGCCAGCAGGCTGGGGGCAGGAGAGACCCAGTACTTC. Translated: CASRLGAGETQYF. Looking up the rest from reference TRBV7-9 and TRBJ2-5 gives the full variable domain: DTGVSQNPRHKITKRGQNVTFRCDPISEHNRLYWYRQTLGQGPEFLTYFQNEAQLEKSRLLSDRFSAERPKGSFSTLEIQRTEQGDSAMYLCASRLGAGETQYFGPGTRLLVL.

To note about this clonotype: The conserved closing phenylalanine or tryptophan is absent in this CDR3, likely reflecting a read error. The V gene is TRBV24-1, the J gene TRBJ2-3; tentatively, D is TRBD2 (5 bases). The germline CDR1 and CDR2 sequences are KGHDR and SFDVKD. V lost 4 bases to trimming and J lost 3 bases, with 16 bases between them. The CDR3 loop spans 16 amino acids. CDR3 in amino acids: CATSEARALRTDTQYL. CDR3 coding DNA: TGTGCCACCAGTGAAGCGCGGGCCCTCAGGACAGATACGCAGTATTTG.

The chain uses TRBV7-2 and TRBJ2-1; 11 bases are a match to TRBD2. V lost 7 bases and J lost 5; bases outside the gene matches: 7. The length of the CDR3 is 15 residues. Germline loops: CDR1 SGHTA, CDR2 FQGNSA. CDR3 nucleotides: TGTGCCAGCACCAAAGAGGGACTAGCGGACAATGAGCAGTTCTTC. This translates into CASTKEGLADNEQFF.

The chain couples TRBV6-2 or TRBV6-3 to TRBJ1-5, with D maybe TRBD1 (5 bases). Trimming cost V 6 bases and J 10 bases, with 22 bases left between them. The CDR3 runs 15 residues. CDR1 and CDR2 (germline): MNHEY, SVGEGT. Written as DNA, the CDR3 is TGTGCCAGCAGCCCCCGCGGGGCAGATTATAAACCCCAGCATTTT. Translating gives CASSPRGADYKPQHF.

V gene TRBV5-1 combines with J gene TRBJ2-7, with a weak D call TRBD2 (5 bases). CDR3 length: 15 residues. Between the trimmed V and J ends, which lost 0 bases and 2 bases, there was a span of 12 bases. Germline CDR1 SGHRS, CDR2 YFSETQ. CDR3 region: CASSLEPEGAYEQYF. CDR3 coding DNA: TGCGCCAGCAGCTTGGAGCCAGAGGGTGCCTACGAGCAGTACTTC. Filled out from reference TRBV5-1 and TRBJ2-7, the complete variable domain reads KAGVTQTPRYLIKTRGQQVTLSCSPISGHRSVSWYQQTPGQGLQFLFEYFSETQRNKGNFPGRFSGRQFSNSRSEMNVSTLELGDSALYLCASSLEPEGAYEQYFGPGTRLTVT.

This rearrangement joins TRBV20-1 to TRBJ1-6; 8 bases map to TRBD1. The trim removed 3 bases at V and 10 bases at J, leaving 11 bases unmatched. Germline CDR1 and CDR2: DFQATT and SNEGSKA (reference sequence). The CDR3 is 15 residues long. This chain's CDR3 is CSARQGAILGSPLHF. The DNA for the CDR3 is TGCAGTGCTAGGCAGGGGGCGATACTGGGGTCACCCCTCCACTTT.

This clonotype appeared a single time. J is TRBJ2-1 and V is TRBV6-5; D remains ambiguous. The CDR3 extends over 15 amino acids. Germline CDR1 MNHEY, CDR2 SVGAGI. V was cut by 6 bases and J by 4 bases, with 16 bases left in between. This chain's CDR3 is CASSPTRGPYNEQFF. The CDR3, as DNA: TGTGCCAGCAGCCCAACTCGAGGACCGTACAATGAGCAGTTCTTC.

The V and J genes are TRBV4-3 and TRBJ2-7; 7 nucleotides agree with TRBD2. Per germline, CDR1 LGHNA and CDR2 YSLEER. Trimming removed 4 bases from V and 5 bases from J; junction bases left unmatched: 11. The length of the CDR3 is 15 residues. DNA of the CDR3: TGCGCCAGCAGCCTTGCCCGGGAGGAGGCCCACGAGCAGTACTTC. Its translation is CASSLAREEAHEQYF.

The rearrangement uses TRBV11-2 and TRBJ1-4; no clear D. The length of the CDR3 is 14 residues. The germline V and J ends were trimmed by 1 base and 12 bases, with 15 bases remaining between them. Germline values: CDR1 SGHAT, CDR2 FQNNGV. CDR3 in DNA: TGTGCCAGCAGCTTAGTAATGGACGGTGGTGAACTGTTTTTT. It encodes CASSLVMDGGELFF.

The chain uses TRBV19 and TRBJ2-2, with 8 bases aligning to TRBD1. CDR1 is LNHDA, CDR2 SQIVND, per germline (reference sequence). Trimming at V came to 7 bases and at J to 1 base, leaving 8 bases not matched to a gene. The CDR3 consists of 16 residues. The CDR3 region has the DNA TGTGCCAGTATCCCCCCGGGACAGGAGAACACCGGGGAGCTGTTTTTT. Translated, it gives CASIPPGQENTGELFF.